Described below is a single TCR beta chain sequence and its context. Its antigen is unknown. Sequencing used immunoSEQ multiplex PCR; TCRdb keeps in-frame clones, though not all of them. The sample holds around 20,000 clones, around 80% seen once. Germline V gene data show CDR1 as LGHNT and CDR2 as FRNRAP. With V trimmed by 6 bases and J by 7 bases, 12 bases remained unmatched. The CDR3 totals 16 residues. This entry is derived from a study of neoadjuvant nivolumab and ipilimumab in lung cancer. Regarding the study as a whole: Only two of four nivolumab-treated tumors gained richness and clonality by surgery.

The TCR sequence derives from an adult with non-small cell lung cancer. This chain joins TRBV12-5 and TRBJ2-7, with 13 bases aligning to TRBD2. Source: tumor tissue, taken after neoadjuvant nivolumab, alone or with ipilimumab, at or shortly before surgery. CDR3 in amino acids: CASGPRTSGGLGEQYF. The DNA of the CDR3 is TGTGCTAGTGGCCCTCGGACTAGCGGGGGATTAGGGGAGCAGTACTTC. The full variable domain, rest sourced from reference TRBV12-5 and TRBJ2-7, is DARVTQTPRHKVTEMGQEVTMRCQPILGHNTVFWYRQTMMQGLELLAYFRNRAPLDDSGMPKDRFSAEMPDATLATLKIQPSEPRDSAVYFCASGPRTSGGLGEQYFGPGTRLTVT.